Each of the 28 T cell receptor beta chains below was sequenced from the same sample in a study of blood T cell repertoires in COVID-19. Profiled with immunoSEQ multiplex PCR; TCRdb holds only in-frame clones, not every one. The sample has about 480,000 clones, about 88% seen once. Sequencing was carried out using peripheral blood. The source is a woman aged 45-65 years with COVID-19, enrolled during active disease.

J is TRBJ2-2 and V is TRBV5-1, with 7 positions matching TRBD1. Germline V gene data show CDR1 as SGHRS and CDR2 as YFSETQ. The ends lost 0 bases at V and 2 bases at J; junction bases unmatched: 4. The CDR3 extends over 16 amino acids. CDR3 DNA sequence: TGCGCCAGCAGCTTGGCCACAGGGGCCAACACCGGGGAGCTGTTTTTT. Its protein product is CASSLATGANTGELFF.

The rearrangement uses TRBV7-9 and TRBJ1-1; 11 bases fit TRBD1. Germline CDR1 SEHNR, CDR2 FQNEAQ (reference sequence). The CDR3 consists of 15 residues. V shed 3 bases, J shed 6 bases, and the junction held 6 bases outside the gene matches. In nucleotides, the CDR3 is TGTGCCAGCAGCTTCCTATGGGGACAGGGGGCTGAAGCTTTCTTT. Its translation: CASSFLWGQGAEAFF. Variable domain in full (rest from reference TRBV7-9 and TRBJ1-1): DTGVSQNPRHKITKRGQNVTFRCDPISEHNRLYWYRQTLGQGPEFLTYFQNEAQLEKSRLLSDRFSAERPKGSFSTLEIQRTEQGDSAMYLCASSFLWGQGAEAFFGQGTRLTVV.

The chain uses TRBV5-1 and TRBJ2-3; 7 bases align to TRBD2. With V trimmed by 3 bases and J by 2 bases, 3 bases remained unmatched. Germline V gene lookup returns CDR1 SGHRS and CDR2 YFSETQ. The CDR3 has 14 amino acids. For the CDR3, the DNA is TGCGCCAGCAGCTGGGGAGGGCTCACAGATACGCAGTATTTT. It yields the protein CASSWGGLTDTQYF.

This chain links TRBV3-1 (or the pseudogene TRBV3-2) with TRBJ2-3; maybe TRBD2 (5 bases). V was shortened by 0 bases and J by 3 bases, with 13 bases between the two germline ends. The germline CDR1 and CDR2 sequences are LGHDT and YNNKEL (reference sequence). The CDR3 contains 16 residues. The chain's CDR3 is CASSQDWESGTDTQYF. CDR3 coding DNA: TGTGCCAGCAGCCAAGATTGGGAGAGCGGTACAGATACGCAGTATTTT.

The chain recombines TRBV19 with TRBJ1-2; D call uncertain. Deletions cut 4 bases from V and 0 bases from J, with 9 bases between. The CDR3 loop spans 14 amino acids. Germline CDR1 reads LNHDA; CDR2 reads SQIVND (reference sequence). The CDR3 is CASSTLEANYGYTF. CDR3 nucleotides: TGTGCCAGTAGTACCCTCGAGGCTAACTATGGCTACACCTTC.

The chain couples TRBV27 to TRBJ1-2, with D possibly TRBD1 on 5 matching bases. The CDR3 runs 14 residues. In germline, CDR1 is MNHEY, CDR2 SMNVEV (reference sequence). Trimming stripped 0 bases from V and 4 bases from J, with 9 bases between. Here the CDR3 reads CASSLSGQFYGYTF. CDR3 DNA: TGTGCCAGCAGTTTATCGGGGCAGTTCTATGGCTACACCTTC.

This chain joins TRBV15 and TRBJ1-3, with D unclear. CDR1 and CDR2 (germline): LNHNV, YYDKDF (reference sequence). Trimming stripped 0 bases from V and 0 bases from J, with 12 bases between. The CDR3 has 17 amino acids. This CDR3 is CATSRDRSRSSGNTIYF. The CDR3 DNA is TGTGCCACCAGCAGAGATCGGAGCCGCTCCTCTGGAAACACCATATATTTT.

This clone was observed a few times. The CDR3 DNA reads as TGTGCCATCAGGGAGGGACAGGGGGGCGACGAGCAGTACTTC. It encodes CAIREGQGGDEQYF. V usage is TRBV10-3 and J usage is TRBJ2-7, with 11 bases lining up with TRBD1. The V gene's germline CDR1 is ENHRY and CDR2 SYGVKD. CDR3 size: 14 residues. Germline trimming cut 6 bases from V and 5 bases from J; bases unmatched to any gene: 6.

The chain combines TRBV3-1 (or the pseudogene TRBV3-2) with TRBJ1-1; maybe TRBD1 (5 bases). V was pared by 4 bases and J by 3 bases, with 9 bases between. Germline V gene sequence: CDR1 LGHDT, CDR2 YNNKEL (reference sequence). The CDR3 sequence is 13 residues long. CDR3 bases: TGTGCCAGCAGCCCGGACACCCACACTGAAGCTTTCTTT. This codes for CASSPDTHTEAFF.

V and J are TRBV30 and TRBJ1-3; the D is unclear. V lost 0 bases, J lost 4 bases, and 7 bases lay in between. The CDR3 contains 13 residues. Germline V gene sequence: CDR1 GTSNPN, CDR2 SVGIG (reference sequence). The CDR3 here is CAWSVSQGNTIYF. In DNA, the CDR3 is TGTGCCTGGAGTGTCTCTCAGGGAAACACCATATATTTT.

The chain carries TRBV5-1 and TRBJ1-1; 9 bases agree with TRBD1. V dropped 5 bases and J dropped 3; count of bases not matched to a gene: 5. CDR3 length: 14 residues. Germline CDR1 SGHRS, CDR2 YFSETQ. The CDR3 DNA reads as TGCGCCAGCAGAGGGACAGGGCTAGACACTGAAGCTTTCTTT. As protein: CASRGTGLDTEAFF.

The table lists this clone with a few counts. The gene calls are TRBV19 and TRBJ2-2; D is undetermined. There are 15 residues in the CDR3. CDR1 and CDR2 from the germline V gene are LNHDA and SQIVND (reference sequence). Trimming left V 6 bases short and J 0 bases short, with 11 bases between. The CDR3 reads CASSTQISNTGELFF. DNA of the CDR3: TGTGCCAGTAGCACGCAGATTTCGAACACCGGGGAGCTGTTTTTT.

This clone was picked up a small number of times. The rearrangement links TRBV7-2 to TRBJ1-5, with 7 bases that match TRBD1. Germline V lookup: CDR1 SGHTA, CDR2 FQGNSA. The J segment lost 4 bases and the V segment lost 5 bases, leaving 5 bases of the junction unmatched. CDR3 length equals 14 residues. CDR3 nucleotide sequence: TGTGCCAGCAGCCCCGGGACAGAGAATCAGCCCCAGCATTTT. Amino acids: CASSPGTENQPQHF.

The chain uses TRBV7-6 and TRBJ1-1; D not resolved. CDR1 and CDR2 (germline): SGHVS, FNYEAQ. The CDR3 consists of 15 residues. V dropped 8 bases and J dropped 0 bases, with 16 bases sitting between them. The CDR3 nucleotides are TGTGCCAGCCGCCCGGGGTGGTCAGTGAACACTGAAGCTTTCTTT. Translation gives CASRPGWSVNTEAFF.

The V gene is TRBV21-1, the J gene TRBJ1-2. TRBV21-1 is a documented pseudogene. The CDR3 loop spans 16 amino acids. CDR3 residues: CASSKLGGDPSRGYTF. Here the CDR3 DNA reads TGTGCCAGCAGCAAGCTGGGGGGGGATCCCTCCCGGGGCTACACCTTC.

This clone was observed a few times. V gene TRBV7-3 combines with J gene TRBJ1-2, with D perhaps TRBD1 (5 bases). Trimming removed 4 bases at V and 7 bases at J, with 19 bases between. CDR3 size: 15 residues. Looked up from germline, CDR1 is SGHTA and CDR2 is FQGTGA. This chain's CDR3 is CASSYLSGDSGGYTF. The CDR3 region has the DNA TGTGCCAGCAGCTACCTTTCGGGGGATTCCGGTGGCTACACCTTC.

V gene TRBV6-5 combines with J gene TRBJ1-1; 7 bases match TRBD1. V trimming: 4 bases; J trimming: 3 bases; junction bases outside the gene matches: 5. Germline lookup yields CDR1 MNHEY and CDR2 SVGAGI. CDR3 length: 14 amino acids. Here the CDR3 reads CASSSVGTDTEAFF. The CDR3 coding sequence is TGTGCCAGCAGTTCCGTCGGGACAGACACTGAAGCTTTCTTT.

The chain couples TRBV19 to TRBJ2-7, with a weak D call TRBD1 (6 bases). The CDR3 covers 15 residues. The V end was cut by 5 bases, the J end by 0 bases, with 14 bases between. Germline V CDR1 and CDR2: LNHDA, SQIVND (reference sequence). CDR3 nucleotides: TGTGCCAGTAGTGTGGACAGTGGATCCTCCTACGAGCAGTACTTC. Translation: CASSVDSGSSYEQYF.

This chain links TRBV3-1 (or the pseudogene TRBV3-2) with TRBJ1-2; D call uncertain. Trimming took 4 bases from V and 4 from J, leaving 13 bases between them. From germline, CDR1 is LGHDT and CDR2 YNNKEL (reference sequence). This CDR3 spans 14 amino acids. CDR3 in DNA: TGTGCCAGCAGCCCAGGAGGGTACGGCTATGGCTACACCTTC. Translating it yields CASSPGGYGYGYTF.

The V gene is TRBV5-1, the J gene TRBJ1-2; 9 bases match TRBD1. V lost 0 bases to trimming and J lost 4 bases; unmatched junction nucleotides: 7. In germline, CDR1 is SGHRS, CDR2 YFSETQ. This CDR3 is built from 16 residues. The CDR3 loop reads CASSLGVGDRAYGYTF. The CDR3 nucleotides read TGCGCCAGCAGCTTGGGGGTTGGGGACAGGGCCTATGGCTACACCTTC.

The chain couples TRBV7-6 to TRBJ2-7; 7 bases agree with TRBD1. The trim removed 4 bases at V and 4 bases at J, leaving 16 bases unmatched. The CDR3 spans 17 residues. CDR1 is SGHVS and CDR2 is FNYEAQ in the germline V gene. The DNA of the CDR3 is TGTGCCAGCAGCTCAAAGGGGGTGAGGGGGCCTTTATACGAGCAGTACTTC. Its translation: CASSSKGVRGPLYEQYF.

This chain connects TRBV29-1 to TRBJ2-5; D might be TRBD1 (6 bases). This CDR3 comprises 12 residues. Trimming removed 6 bases at V and 2 bases at J, with 10 bases between. Looked up from germline, CDR1 is SQVTM and CDR2 is ANQGSEA. CDR3 residues: CSVGTQQETQYF. In DNA, the CDR3 is TGCAGCGTAGGGACACAGCAAGAGACCCAGTACTTC.

V is TRBV12-3 or TRBV12-4 and J is TRBJ2-7, with D hard to call. The CDR3 is made up of 13 amino acids. Trimming left V 6 bases short and J 7 bases short, with 16 bases between. This chain's CDR3 is CASSRKAAVEQYF. The CDR3 DNA reads TGTGCCAGCAGCCGAAAAGCCGCCGTTGAGCAGTACTTC.

The gene calls are TRBV5-4 and TRBJ2-5; TRBD2 agrees at 7 bases. V lost 3 bases to trimming and J lost 5 bases; unmatched junction nucleotides: 7. The length of the CDR3 is 14 residues. Germline V gives CDR1 SGHNT, CDR2 YYREEE (reference sequence). The CDR3 nucleotides read TGTGCCAGCAGCTGGGGGGGATCGGTGGAGACCCAGTACTTC. The encoded protein is CASSWGGSVETQYF.

This chain connects TRBV7-2 to TRBJ1-1; 8 bases agree with TRBD1. The junction had 5 bases not matched to a gene; V was cut back by 4 bases and J by 4 bases. The CDR3 sequence is 14 residues long. Germline lookup yields CDR1 SGHTA and CDR2 FQGNSA. CDR3 sequence: CASSSSTGGTEAFF. In DNA, the CDR3 is TGTGCCAGCAGCTCTTCAACAGGGGGCACTGAAGCTTTCTTT.

V is TRBV30 and J is TRBJ2-1; 7 bases agree with TRBD1. The CDR3 runs to 11 residues. V gave up 2 bases and J gave up 10 bases; unmatched junction bases: 2. Germline V gives CDR1 GTSNPN, CDR2 SVGIG (reference sequence). This CDR3 is CAWSLGGEQFF. CDR3 sequence (DNA): TGTGCCTGGAGTCTAGGGGGCGAGCAGTTCTTC.

V and J are TRBV9 and TRBJ1-6, with D unclear. V was cut by 6 bases and J by 0 bases, with 7 bases left in between. CDR1 SGDLS and CDR2 YYNGEE come from the germline V gene. The CDR3 has 14 residues. This CDR3 reads CASTPSSYNSPLHF. The CDR3 nucleotides read TGTGCCAGCACCCCGAGCTCCTATAATTCACCCCTCCACTTT. Full variable domain (outside the CDR3, taken from reference TRBV9 and TRBJ1-6): DSGVTQTPKHLITATGQRVTLRCSPRSGDLSVYWYQQSLDQGLQFLIQYYNGEERAKGNILERFSAQQFPDLHSELNLSSLELGDSALYFCASTPSSYNSPLHFGNGTRLTVT.

The chain recombines TRBV6-2 or TRBV6-3 with TRBJ1-5; a weak D match, TRBD1 (6 bases). The germline V gene has CDR1 MNHEY and CDR2 SVGEGT. The CDR3 loop spans 17 amino acids. V lost 5 bases to trimming and J lost 7 bases, with 24 bases between them. The CDR3 region has the DNA TGTGCCAGCAGTCCCACGGGGGGCAGGGGAGAAGACCAGCCCCAGCATTTT. This translates into CASSPTGGRGEDQPQHF.